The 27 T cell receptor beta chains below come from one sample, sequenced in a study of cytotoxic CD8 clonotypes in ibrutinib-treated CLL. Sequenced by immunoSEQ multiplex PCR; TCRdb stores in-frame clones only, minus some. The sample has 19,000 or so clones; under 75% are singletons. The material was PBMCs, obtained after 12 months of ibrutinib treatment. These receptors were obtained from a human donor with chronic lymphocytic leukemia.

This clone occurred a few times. This CDR3 is CASSMDSGNYGYTF. The CDR3 DNA sequence: TGTGCCAGTAGTATGGATTCGGGGAACTATGGCTACACCTTC. V is TRBV19 and J is TRBJ1-2, with unresolved D. This CDR3 is 14 amino acids long. V lost 3 bases to trimming and J lost 2 bases, with 10 bases between them. CDR1 and CDR2 (germline): LNHDA, SQIVND (reference sequence).

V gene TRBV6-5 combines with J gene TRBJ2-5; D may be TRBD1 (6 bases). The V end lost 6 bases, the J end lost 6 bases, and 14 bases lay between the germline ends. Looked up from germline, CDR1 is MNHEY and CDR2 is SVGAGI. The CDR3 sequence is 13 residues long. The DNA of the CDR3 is TGTGCCAGCAGGTCAGGGGAAGTAAAGACCCAGTACTTC. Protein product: CASRSGEVKTQYF.

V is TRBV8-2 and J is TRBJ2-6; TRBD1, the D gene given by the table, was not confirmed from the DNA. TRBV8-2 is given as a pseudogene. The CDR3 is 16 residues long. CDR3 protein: CGTPRITQSRANVLTF. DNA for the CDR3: TGTGGCACCCCCCGCATAACACAAAGTCGGGCCAACGTCCTGACTTTC.

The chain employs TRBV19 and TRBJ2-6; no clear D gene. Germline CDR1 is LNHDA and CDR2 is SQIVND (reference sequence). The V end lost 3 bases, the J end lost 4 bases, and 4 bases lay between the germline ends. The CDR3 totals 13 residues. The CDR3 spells CASSIVGANVLTF. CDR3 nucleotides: TGTGCCAGTAGTATCGTAGGGGCCAACGTCCTGACTTTC.

The CDR3 DNA is TGTGCCAGTAGACGGGGGCCGTCCTACAATGAGCAGTTCTTC. It encodes CASRRGPSYNEQFF. This chain connects TRBV19 to TRBJ2-1; D assignment may be TRBD1 or TRBD2 (6 bases each). CDR3 length: 14 amino acids. Germline values: CDR1 LNHDA, CDR2 SQIVND (reference sequence). Trimming cost V 6 bases and J 1 base, with 10 bases left between them.

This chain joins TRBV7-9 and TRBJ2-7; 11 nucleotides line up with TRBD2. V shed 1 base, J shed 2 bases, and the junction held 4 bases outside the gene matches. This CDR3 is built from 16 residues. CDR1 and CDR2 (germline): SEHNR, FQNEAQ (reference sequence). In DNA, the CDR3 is TGTGCCAGCAGCTTAGGGCCTAGCGGGAGGACCTACGAGCAGTACTTC. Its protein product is CASSLGPSGRTYEQYF. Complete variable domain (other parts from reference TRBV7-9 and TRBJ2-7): DTGVSQNPRHKITKRGQNVTFRCDPISEHNRLYWYRQTLGQGPEFLTYFQNEAQLEKSRLLSDRFSAERPKGSFSTLEIQRTEQGDSAMYLCASSLGPSGRTYEQYFGPGTRLTVT.

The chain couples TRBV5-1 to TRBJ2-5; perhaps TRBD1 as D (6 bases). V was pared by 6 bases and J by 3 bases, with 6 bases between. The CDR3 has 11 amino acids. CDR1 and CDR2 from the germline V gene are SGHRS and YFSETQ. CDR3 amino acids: CASKGEETQYF. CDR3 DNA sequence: TGCGCCAGCAAGGGGGAAGAGACCCAGTACTTC.

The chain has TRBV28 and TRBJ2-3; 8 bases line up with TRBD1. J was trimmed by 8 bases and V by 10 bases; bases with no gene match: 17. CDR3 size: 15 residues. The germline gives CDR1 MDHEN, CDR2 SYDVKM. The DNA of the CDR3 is TGTGCCACCATCACCGGGACAGGCCTATCGGGTACGCAGTATTTT. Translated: CATITGTGLSGTQYF.

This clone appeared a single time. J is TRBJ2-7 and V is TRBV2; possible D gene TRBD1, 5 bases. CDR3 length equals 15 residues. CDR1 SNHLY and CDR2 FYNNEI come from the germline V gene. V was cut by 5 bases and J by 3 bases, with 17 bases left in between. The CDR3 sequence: CASSLQGLPLYEQYF. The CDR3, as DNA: TGTGCCAGCAGTCTCCAGGGTTTACCCCTCTACGAGCAGTACTTC.

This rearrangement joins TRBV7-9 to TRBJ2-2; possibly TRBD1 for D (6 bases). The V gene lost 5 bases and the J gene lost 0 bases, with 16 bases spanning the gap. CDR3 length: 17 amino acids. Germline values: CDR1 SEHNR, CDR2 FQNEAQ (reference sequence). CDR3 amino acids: CASSIRGRPANTGELFF. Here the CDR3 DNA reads TGTGCCAGCAGCATCAGGGGACGTCCCGCGAACACCGGGGAGCTGTTTTTT.

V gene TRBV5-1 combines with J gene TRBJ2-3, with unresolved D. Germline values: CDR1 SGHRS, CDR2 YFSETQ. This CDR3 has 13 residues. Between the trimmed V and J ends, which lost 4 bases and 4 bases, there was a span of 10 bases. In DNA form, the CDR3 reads TGCGCCAGCAGCCTAGGAGAGGCAGATACGCAGTATTTT. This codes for CASSLGEADTQYF.

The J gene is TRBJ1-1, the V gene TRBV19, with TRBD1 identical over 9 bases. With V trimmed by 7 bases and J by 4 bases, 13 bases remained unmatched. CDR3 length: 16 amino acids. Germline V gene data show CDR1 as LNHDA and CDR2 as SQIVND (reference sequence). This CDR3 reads CASTSLQGAGSTEAFF. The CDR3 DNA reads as TGTGCCAGTACGTCCCTACAGGGGGCGGGAAGCACTGAAGCTTTCTTT.

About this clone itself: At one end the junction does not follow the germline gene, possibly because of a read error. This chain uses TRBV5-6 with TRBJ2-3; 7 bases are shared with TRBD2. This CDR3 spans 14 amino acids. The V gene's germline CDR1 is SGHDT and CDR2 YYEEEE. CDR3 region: CASSQTSSTDTQYF. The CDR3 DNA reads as TGCGCCAGCAGCCAGACTAGCAGCACAGATACGCAGTATTTT.

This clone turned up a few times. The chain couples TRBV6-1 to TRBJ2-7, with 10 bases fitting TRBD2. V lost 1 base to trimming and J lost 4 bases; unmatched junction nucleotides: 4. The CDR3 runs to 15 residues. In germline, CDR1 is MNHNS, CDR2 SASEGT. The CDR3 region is CASSEVASGSYEQYF. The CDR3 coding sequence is TGTGCCAGCAGTGAAGTGGCTAGCGGGAGTTACGAGCAGTACTTC.

Here the CDR3 DNA reads TGCGCCAGCAGCCCCGGGACTAGCGGTGCCCACGAGCAGTACTTC. Its translation: CASSPGTSGAHEQYF. V is TRBV5-1 and J is TRBJ2-7, with 11 bases identical to TRBD2. Germline CDR1 reads SGHRS; CDR2 reads YFSETQ. CDR3 length: 15 amino acids. With V trimmed by 4 bases and J by 5 bases, 8 bases remained unmatched.

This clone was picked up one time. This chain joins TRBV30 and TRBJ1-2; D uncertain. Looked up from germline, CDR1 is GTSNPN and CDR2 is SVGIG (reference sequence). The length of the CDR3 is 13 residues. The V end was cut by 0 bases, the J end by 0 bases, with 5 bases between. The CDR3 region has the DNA TGTGCCTGGAGTGTCGAGGCTAACTATGGCTACACCTTC. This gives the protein CAWSVEANYGYTF.

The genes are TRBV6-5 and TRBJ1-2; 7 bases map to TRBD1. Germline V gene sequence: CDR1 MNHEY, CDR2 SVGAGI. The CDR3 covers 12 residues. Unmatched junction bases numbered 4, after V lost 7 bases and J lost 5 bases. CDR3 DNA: TGTGCCAGCAAAAGACAGGGTTATGGCTACACCTTC. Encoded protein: CASKRQGYGYTF.

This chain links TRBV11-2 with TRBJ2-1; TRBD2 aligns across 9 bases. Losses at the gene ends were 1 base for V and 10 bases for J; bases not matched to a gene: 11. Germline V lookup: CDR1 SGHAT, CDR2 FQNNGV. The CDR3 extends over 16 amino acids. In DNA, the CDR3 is TGTGCCAGCAGCTTAGGTGGCGGGAGGGCCCTCGACGAGCAGTTCTTC. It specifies CASSLGGGRALDEQFF.

The CDR3 bases are TGTGCCACTCAGTGGGTGGGGCGAGGGATGAGTAATGAGCAGTTCTTC. Its protein product is CATQWVGRGMSNEQFF. This rearrangement joins TRBV27 to TRBJ2-1; D possibly uses TRBD1 or TRBD2 (5 bases each). Trimming cost V 10 bases and J 7 bases, with 26 bases left between them. This CDR3 is 16 amino acids long. Germline V lookup: CDR1 MNHEY, CDR2 SMNVEV (reference sequence).

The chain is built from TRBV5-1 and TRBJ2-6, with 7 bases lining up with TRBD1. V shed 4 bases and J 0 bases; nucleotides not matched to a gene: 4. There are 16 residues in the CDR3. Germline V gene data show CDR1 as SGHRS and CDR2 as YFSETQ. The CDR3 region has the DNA TGCGCCAGCAGCCTTTACAGGGGCTCTGGGGCCAACGTCCTGACTTTC. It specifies CASSLYRGSGANVLTF.

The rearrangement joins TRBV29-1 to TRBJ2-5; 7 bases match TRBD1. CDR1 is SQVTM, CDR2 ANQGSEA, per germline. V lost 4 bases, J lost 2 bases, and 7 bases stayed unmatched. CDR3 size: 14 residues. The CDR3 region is CSVAWTGPQETQYF. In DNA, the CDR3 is TGCAGCGTTGCCTGGACAGGTCCGCAAGAGACCCAGTACTTC.

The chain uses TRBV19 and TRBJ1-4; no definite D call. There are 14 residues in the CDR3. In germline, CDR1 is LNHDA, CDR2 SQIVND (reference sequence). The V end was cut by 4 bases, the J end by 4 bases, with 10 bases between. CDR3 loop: CASSTVPFNEKLFF. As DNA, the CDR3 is TGTGCCAGTAGTACCGTCCCCTTTAATGAAAAACTGTTTTTT.

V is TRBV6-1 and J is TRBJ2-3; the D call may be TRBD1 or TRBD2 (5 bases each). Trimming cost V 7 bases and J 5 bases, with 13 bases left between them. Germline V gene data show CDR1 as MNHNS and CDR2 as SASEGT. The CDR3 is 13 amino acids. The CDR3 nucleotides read TGTGCCAGCACGCCCGGGGCAGGAGATACGCAGTATTTT. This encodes CASTPGAGDTQYF.

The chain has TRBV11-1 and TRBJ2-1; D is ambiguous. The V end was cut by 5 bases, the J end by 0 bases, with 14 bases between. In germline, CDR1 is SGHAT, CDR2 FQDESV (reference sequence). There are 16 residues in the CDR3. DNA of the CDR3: TGTGCCAGCAGCCTATCACGGTTGGGCTCCTACAATGAGCAGTTCTTC. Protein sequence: CASSLSRLGSYNEQFF. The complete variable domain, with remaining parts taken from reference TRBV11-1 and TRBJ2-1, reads EAEVAQSPRYKITEKSQAVAFWCDPISGHATLYWYRQILGQGPELLVQFQDESVVDDSQLPKDRFSAERLKGVDSTLKIQPAELGDSAMYLCASSLSRLGSYNEQFFGPGTRLTVL.

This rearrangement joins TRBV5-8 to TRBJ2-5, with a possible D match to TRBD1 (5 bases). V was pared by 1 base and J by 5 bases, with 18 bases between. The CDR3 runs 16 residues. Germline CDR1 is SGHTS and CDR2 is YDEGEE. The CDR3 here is CASSLRGRRSGETQYF. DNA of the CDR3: TGTGCCAGCAGCTTGAGGGGCCGAAGATCGGGTGAGACCCAGTACTTC.

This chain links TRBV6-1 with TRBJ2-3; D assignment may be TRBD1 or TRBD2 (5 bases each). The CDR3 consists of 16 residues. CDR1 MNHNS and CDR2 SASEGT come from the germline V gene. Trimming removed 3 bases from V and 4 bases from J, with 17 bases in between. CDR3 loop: CASSEGVPPGADTQYF. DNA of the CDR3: TGTGCCAGCAGTGAGGGGGTCCCGCCTGGGGCAGATACGCAGTATTTT.

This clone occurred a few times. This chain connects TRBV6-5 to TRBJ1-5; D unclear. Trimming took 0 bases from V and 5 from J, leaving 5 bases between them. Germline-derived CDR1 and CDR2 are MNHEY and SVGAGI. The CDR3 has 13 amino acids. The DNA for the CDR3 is TGTGCCAGCAGTTACTCCTATGATCAGCCCCAGCATTTT. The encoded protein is CASSYSYDQPQHF.